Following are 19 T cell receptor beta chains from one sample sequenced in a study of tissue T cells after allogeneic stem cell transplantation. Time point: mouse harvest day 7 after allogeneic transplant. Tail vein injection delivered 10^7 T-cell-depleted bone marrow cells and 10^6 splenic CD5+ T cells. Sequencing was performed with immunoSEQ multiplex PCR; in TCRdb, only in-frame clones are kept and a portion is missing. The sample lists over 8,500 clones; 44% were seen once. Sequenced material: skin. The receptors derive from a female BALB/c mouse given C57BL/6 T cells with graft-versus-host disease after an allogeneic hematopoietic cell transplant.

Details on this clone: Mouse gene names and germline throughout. CDR3 sequence reads: CASSPQGRDTQYF. CDR3 DNA, as far as it was read: TGTGCCAGCAGTCCTCAGGGGCGAGACACCCAGTAC. The chain recombines TRBV26 with TRBJ2-5, with D possibly being TRBD1 (6 bases). Sequencing ends 1 residue short of the CDR3 end; the germline J gene provides the rest. The ends were cut back, 4 bases at V and 5 bases at J, with 10 bases in the middle. Germline V gives CDR1 KGHPV, CDR2 FQNQEV (reference sequence). The CDR3 loop spans 13 amino acids.

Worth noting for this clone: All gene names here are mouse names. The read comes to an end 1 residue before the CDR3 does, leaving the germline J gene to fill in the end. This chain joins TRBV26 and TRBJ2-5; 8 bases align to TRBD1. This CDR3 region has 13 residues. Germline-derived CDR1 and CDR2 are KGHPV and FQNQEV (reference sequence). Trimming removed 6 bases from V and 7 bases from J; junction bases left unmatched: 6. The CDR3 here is CASSPQGANTQYF. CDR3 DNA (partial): TGTGCCAGCAGCCCCCAGGGGGCTAACACCCAGTAC.

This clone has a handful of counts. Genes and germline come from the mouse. CDR3 in amino acids: CASSLHSDYTF. The CDR3 bases that were read are TGTGCCAGCAGCTTACACTCCGACTACACC. The chain is built from TRBV3 and TRBJ1-2; D gene uncertain. The read terminates 1 residue ahead of where the CDR3 ends, so the germline J gene completes it. V lost 2 bases and J 3 bases, leaving 1 base between the germline ends. The CDR3 spans 11 residues. In germline, CDR1 is SNHLY, CDR2 FYNGKV (reference sequence). The complete variable domain, with remaining parts taken from reference TRBV3 and TRBJ1-2, reads GPKVLQIPSHQIIDMGQMVTLNCDPVSNHLYFYWYKQILGQQMEFLVNFYNGKVMEKSKLFKDQFSVERPDGSYFTLKIQPTALEDSAVYFCASSLHSDYTFGSGTRLLVI.

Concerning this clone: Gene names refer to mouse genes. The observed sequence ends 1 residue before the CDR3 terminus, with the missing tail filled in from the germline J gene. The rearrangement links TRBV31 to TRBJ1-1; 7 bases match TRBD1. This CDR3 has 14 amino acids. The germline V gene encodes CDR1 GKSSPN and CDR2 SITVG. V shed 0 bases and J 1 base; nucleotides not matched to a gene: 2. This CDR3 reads CAWSLRTGNTEVFF. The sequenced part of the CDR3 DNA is TGTGCCTGGAGTCTAAGGACAGGGAACACAGAAGTCTTC.

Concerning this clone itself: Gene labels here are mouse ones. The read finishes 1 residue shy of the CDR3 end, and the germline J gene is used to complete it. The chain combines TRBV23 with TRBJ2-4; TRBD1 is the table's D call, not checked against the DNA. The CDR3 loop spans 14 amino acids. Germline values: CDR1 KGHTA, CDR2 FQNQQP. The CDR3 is CSSSQGQEQNTLYF. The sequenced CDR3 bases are TGCTCCAGCAGTCAAGGACAGGAGCAAAACACCTTGTAC.

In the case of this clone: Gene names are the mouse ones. The CDR3 is CASGRLQDTQYF. The covered CDR3 bases are TGTGCCAGCGGCCGACTCCAAGACACCCAGTAC. The chain links TRBV13-2 to TRBJ2-5; no firm D call. The read is 1 residue too short to cover the CDR3 end, so that end is filled in from the germline J gene. With 5 bases removed from V and 2 bases from J, the gap between germline ends came to 6 bases. This CDR3 spans 12 amino acids. In germline, CDR1 is NNHNN, CDR2 SYGAGS (reference sequence).

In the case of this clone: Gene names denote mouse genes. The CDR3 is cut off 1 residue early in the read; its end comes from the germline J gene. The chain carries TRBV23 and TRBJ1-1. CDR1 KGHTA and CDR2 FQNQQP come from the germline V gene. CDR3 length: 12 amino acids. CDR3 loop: CSSSSTNTEVFF. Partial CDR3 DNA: TGCTCCAGCAGCTCAACAAACACAGAAGTCTTC.

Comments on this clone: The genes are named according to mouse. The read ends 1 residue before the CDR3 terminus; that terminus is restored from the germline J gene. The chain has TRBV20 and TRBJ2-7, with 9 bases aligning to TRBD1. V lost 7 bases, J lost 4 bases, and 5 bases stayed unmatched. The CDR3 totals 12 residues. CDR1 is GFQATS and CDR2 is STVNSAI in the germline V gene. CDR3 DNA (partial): TGTGGTGTTCCGGGACAGGGTTATGAACAGTAC. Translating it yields CGVPGQGYEQY. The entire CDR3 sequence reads CGVPGQGYEQYF.

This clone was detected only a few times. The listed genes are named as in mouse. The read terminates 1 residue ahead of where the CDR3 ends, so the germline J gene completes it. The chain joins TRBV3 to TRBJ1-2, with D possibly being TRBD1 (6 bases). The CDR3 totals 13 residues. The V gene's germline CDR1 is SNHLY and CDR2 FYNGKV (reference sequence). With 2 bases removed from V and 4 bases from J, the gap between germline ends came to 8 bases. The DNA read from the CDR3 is TGTGCCAGCAGCTTAACACAGGGCTCCGACTACACC. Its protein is CASSLTQGSDYT. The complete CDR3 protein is CASSLTQGSDYTF.

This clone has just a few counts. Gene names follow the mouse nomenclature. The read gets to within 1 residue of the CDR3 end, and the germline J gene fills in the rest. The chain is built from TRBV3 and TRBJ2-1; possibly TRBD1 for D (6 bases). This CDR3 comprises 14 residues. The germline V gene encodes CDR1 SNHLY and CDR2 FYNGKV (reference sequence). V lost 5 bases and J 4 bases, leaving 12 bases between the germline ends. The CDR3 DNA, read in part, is TGTGCCAGCAGCCCACAGGGTGGGTATGCTGAGCAGTTC. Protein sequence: CASSPQGGYAEQF. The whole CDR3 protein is CASSPQGGYAEQFF.

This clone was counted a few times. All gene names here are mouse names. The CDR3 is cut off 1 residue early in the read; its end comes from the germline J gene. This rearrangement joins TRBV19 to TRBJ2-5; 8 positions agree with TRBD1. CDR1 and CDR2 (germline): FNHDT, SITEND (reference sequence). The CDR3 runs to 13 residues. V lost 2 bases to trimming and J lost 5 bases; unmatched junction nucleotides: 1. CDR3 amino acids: CASSIRGRDTQYF. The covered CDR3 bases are TGTGCCAGCAGTATCAGGGGGCGAGACACCCAGTAC.

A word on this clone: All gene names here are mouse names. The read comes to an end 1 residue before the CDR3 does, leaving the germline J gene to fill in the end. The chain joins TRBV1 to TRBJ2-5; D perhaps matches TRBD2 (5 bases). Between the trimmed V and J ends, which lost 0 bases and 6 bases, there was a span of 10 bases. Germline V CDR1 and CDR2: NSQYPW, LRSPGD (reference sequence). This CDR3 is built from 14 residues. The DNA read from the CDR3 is TGCACCTGCAGTGCAGATCTGGGCGGTGACACCCAGTAC. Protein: CTCSADLGGDTQY. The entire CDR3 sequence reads CTCSADLGGDTQYF.

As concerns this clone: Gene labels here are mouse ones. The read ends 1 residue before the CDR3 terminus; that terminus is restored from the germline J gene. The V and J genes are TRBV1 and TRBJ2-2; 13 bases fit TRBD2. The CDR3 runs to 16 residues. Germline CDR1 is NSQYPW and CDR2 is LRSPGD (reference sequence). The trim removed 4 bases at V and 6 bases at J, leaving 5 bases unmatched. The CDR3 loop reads CTCSEGLGGAAGQLYF. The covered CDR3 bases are TGCACCTGCAGTGAGGGACTGGGGGGGGCGGCCGGGCAGCTCTAC.

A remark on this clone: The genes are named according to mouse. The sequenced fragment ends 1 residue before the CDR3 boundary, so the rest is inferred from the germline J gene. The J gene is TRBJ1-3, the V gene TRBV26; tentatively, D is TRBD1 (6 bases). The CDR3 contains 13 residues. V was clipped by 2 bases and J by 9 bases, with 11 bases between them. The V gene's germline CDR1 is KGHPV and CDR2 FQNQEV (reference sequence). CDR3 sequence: CASSLPRGGTLYF. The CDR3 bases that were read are TGTGCCAGCAGTCTGCCCAGGGGAGGTACGCTCTAT.

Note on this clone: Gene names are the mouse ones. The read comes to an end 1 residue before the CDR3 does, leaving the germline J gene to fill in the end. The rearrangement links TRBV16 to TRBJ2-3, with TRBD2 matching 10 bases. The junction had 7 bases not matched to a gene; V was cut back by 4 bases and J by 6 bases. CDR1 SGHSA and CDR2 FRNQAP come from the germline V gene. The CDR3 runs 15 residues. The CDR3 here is CASSSDWGAPETLYF. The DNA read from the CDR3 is TGTGCAAGCAGCTCCGACTGGGGGGCCCCGGAAACGCTGTAT.

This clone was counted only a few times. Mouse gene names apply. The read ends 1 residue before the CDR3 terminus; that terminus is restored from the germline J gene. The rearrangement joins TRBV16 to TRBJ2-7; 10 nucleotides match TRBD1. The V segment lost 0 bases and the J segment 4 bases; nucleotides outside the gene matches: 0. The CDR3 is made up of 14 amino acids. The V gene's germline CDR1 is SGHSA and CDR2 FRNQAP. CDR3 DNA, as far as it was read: TGTGCAAGCAGCTTAGAGGGACAGGGGTATGAACAGTAC. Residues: CASSLEGQGYEQY. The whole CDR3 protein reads CASSLEGQGYEQYF. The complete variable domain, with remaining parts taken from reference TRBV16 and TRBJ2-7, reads NAGVIQTPRHKVTGKGQEATLWCEPISGHSAVFWYRQTIVQGLEFLTYFRNQAPIDDSGMPKERFSAQMPNQSHSTLKIQSTQPQDSAVYLCASSLEGQGYEQYFGPGTRLTVL.

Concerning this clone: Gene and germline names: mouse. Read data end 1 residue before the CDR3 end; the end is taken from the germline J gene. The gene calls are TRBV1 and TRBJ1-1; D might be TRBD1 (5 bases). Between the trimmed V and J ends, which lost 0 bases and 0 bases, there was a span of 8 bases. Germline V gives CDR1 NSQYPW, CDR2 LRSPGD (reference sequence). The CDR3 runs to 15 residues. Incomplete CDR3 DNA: TGCACCTGCAGTGCAGATCGGGGGGCAAACACAGAAGTCTTC. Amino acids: CTCSADRGANTEVF. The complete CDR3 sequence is CTCSADRGANTEVFF.

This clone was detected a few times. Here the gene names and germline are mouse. The CDR3 bases that were read are TGTGCCAGCTCTCTACAGACAAACTCCGACTACACC. This gives the protein CASSLQTNSDYT. The entire CDR3 sequence reads CASSLQTNSDYTF. The chain recombines TRBV12-2 with TRBJ1-2; no clear D. The read gets to within 1 residue of the CDR3 end, and the germline J gene fills in the rest. The germline V and J ends were trimmed by 1 base and 0 bases, with 5 bases remaining between them. Germline V gene sequence: CDR1 SGHLS, CDR2 HYDKME. This CDR3 is 13 amino acids long.

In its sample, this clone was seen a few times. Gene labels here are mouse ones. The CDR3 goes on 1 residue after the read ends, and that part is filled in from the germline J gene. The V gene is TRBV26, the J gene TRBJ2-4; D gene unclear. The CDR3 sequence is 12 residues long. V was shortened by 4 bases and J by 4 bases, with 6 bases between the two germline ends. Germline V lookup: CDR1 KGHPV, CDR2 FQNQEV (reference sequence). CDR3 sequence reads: CASSPRKNTLYF. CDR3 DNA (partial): TGTGCCAGCAGTCCAAGGAAAAACACCTTGTAC.